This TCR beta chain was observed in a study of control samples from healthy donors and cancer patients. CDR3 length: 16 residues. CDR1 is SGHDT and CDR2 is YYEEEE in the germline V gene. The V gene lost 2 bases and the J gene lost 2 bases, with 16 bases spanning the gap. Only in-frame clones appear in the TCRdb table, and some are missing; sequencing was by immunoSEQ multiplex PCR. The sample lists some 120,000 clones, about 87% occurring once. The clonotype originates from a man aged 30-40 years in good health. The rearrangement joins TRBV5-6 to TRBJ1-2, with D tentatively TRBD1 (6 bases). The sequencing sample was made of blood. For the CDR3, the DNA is TGTGCCAGCAGCTTTTCCCCCGGGACACCCAACTATGGCTACACCTTC. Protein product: CASSFSPGTPNYGYTF.